The 30 T cell receptor beta chains in this list originate from one sample, sequenced in a study of response to subunit inactivated influenza vaccine. MiXCR, run by TCRdb on the RT-PCR reads, gives a single entry per CDR3 protein. Of around 490,000 distinct CDR3 sequences in the sample, roughly 8.2% were seen once. This material consisted of PBMCs from blood, taken about 24 months after vaccination. These receptors were taken from a man in his fifties or sixties who received an inactivated influenza vaccine.

The genes are TRBV4-2 and TRBJ1-2; no definite D call. V dropped 8 bases and J dropped 2 bases, with 15 bases sitting between them. Germline V CDR1 and CDR2: LGHNA, YNFKEQ. This CDR3 contains 14 residues. The CDR3 bases are TGTGCCAGCGGGCAATCGGGCCCCAACTATGGCTACACCTTC. Amino acids: CASGQSGPNYGYTF.

This clonotype was counted ten times or more. The chain employs TRBV11-2 and TRBJ2-3; D gene uncertain. The CDR3 spans 14 residues. Trimming took off 5 bases at V and 9 bases at J, with 18 bases between the two ends. Germline V gene data show CDR1 as SGHAT and CDR2 as FQNNGV. For the CDR3, the DNA is TGTGCCAGCAGCCTAGGAATGTATGTAAGCACGCAGTATTTT. It specifies CASSLGMYVSTQYF.

CDR3 sequence reads: CASSLLAGFYNEQFF. DNA for the CDR3: TGTGCCAGCAGTTTACTAGCGGGCTTCTACAATGAGCAGTTCTTC. The chain links TRBV12-3 or TRBV12-4 to TRBJ2-1, with TRBD2 matching 8 bases. V dropped 2 bases and J dropped 3; count of bases not matched to a gene: 3. This CDR3 spans 15 amino acids.

This sequence joins TRBV20-1 and TRBJ1-1, with a possible D match to TRBD1 (5 bases). V shed 2 bases and J shed 6 bases, with 13 bases lying between them. Germline CDR1 and CDR2: DFQATT and SNEGSKA (reference sequence). The CDR3 spans 13 residues. This CDR3 is CSARPPGFSEAFF. CDR3 nucleotides: TGCAGTGCTAGACCCCCAGGGTTCTCTGAAGCTTTCTTT.

This clonotype has at least ten counts. The CDR3 DNA sequence: TGTGCCAGCAGCTTGGTGTCGGCGGGGGACAATGAGCAGTTCTTC. Protein sequence: CASSLVSAGDNEQFF. This chain uses TRBV5-6 with TRBJ2-1, with 7 nucleotides matching TRBD2. The CDR3 length is 15 residues. Germline-derived CDR1 and CDR2 are SGHDT and YYEEEE. V trimming: 0 bases; J trimming: 5 bases; junction bases outside the gene matches: 5.

In its sample, this clonotype was seen many times. V usage is TRBV10-3 and J usage is TRBJ2-1; no clear D. There are 14 residues in the CDR3. Deletions cut 3 bases from V and 1 base from J, with 7 bases between. Germline V gives CDR1 ENHRY, CDR2 SYGVKD. The CDR3 nucleotides read TGTGCCATCAGTGAAGACGGTTCCTACAATGAGCAGTTCTTC. Residues: CAISEDGSYNEQFF.

Ten or more counts support this clonotype. This chain joins TRBV5-1 and TRBJ2-5, with D possibly being TRBD2 (6 bases). Germline CDR1 reads SGHRS; CDR2 reads YFSETQ. The ends were cut back, 5 bases at V and 5 bases at J, with 10 bases in the middle. This CDR3 contains 12 residues. This chain's CDR3 is CASRLASETQYF. CDR3 nucleotide sequence: TGCGCCAGCAGGCTAGCGTCGGAGACCCAGTACTTC.

This clonotype was counted between two and nine times. V and J are TRBV2 and TRBJ2-1; 8 nucleotides line up with TRBD1. Per germline, CDR1 SNHLY and CDR2 FYNNEI. The CDR3 has 15 residues. V lost 5 bases, J lost 8 bases, and 11 bases stayed unmatched. The CDR3 nucleotides are TGTGCCAGCAGTTCCCTAGGGACAGGTGGGGATGAGCAGTTCTTC. It translates to CASSSLGTGGDEQFF. Using reference TRBV2 and TRBJ2-1 for the parts outside the CDR3, the full variable domain is EPEVTQTPSHQVTQMGQEVILRCVPISNHLYFYWYRQILGQKVEFLVSFYNNEISEKSEIFDDQFSVERPDGSNFTLKIRSTKLEDSAMYFCASSSLGTGGDEQFFGPGTRLTVL.

The chain combines TRBV7-2 with TRBJ2-5; D is possibly TRBD2 (6 bases). Between the trimmed V and J ends, which lost 5 bases and 4 bases, there was a span of 14 bases. The germline V gene has CDR1 SGHTA and CDR2 FQGNSA. This CDR3 region has 14 residues. As DNA, the CDR3 is TGTGCCAGCAGCCCCCAGCGGGTATCAGAGACCCAGTACTTC. Its protein is CASSPQRVSETQYF. Supplemented by reference TRBV7-2 and TRBJ2-5, the full variable domain reads GAGVSQSPSNKVTEKGKDVELRCDPISGHTALYWYRQSLGQGLEFLIYFQGNSAPDKSGLPSDRFSAERTGGSVSTLTIQRTQQEDSAVYLCASSPQRVSETQYFGPGTRLLVL.

This clonotype was seen ten or more times. The chain links TRBV5-1 to TRBJ2-4; weak D call: TRBD2 (5 bases). Trimming took off 3 bases at V and 9 bases at J, with 13 bases between the two ends. CDR3 size: 13 residues. CDR1 is SGHRS and CDR2 is YFSETQ in the germline V gene. CDR3 amino acids: CASSSGNEGIQYF. CDR3 sequence (DNA): TGCGCCAGCAGCTCCGGAAATGAGGGCATTCAGTACTTC.

Ten or more counts support this clonotype. The rearrangement links TRBV20-1 to TRBJ2-1; D is perhaps TRBD1 or TRBD2 (6 bases each). CDR3 length equals 17 residues. Trimming took off 4 bases at V and 3 bases at J, with 22 bases between the two ends. CDR1 and CDR2 from the germline V gene are DFQATT and SNEGSKA (reference sequence). CDR3 protein: CSAIGGSRGSYYNEQFF. The DNA for the CDR3 is TGCAGTGCTATAGGAGGGTCGAGGGGGAGCTACTACAATGAGCAGTTCTTC.

This clonotype appeared many times. The rearrangement links TRBV27 to TRBJ2-7; 7 positions match TRBD2. The V segment lost 3 bases and the J segment 2 bases; nucleotides outside the gene matches: 7. Germline CDR1 and CDR2: MNHEY and SMNVEV (reference sequence). The CDR3 totals 15 residues. The CDR3 here is CASSLSASGTYEQYF. CDR3 nucleotides: TGTGCCAGCAGTTTGTCGGCTAGCGGAACCTACGAGCAGTACTTC.

The chain has TRBV3-1 and TRBJ1-6, with D unclear. CDR1 and CDR2 from the germline V gene are LGHDT and YNNKEL (reference sequence). CDR3 length equals 16 residues. Trimming cost V 2 bases and J 7 bases, with 15 bases left between them. CDR3 nucleotides: TGTGCCAGCAGCCAAATTCGTGGAGGGCGGAATTCACCCCTCCACTTT. Its translation is CASSQIRGGRNSPLHF.

This clonotype was seen a few times. CDR3 nucleotides: TGCAGTGCTAGAGATTTCCGGTCGAACACTGAAGCTTTCTTT. As protein: CSARDFRSNTEAFF. The gene calls are TRBV20-1 and TRBJ1-1, with D unclear. CDR3 length: 14 amino acids. Trimming took off 0 bases at V and 1 base at J, with 9 bases between the two ends. Germline-derived CDR1 and CDR2 are DFQATT and SNEGSKA (reference sequence).

The chain combines TRBV5-1 with TRBJ2-3; 10 bases are a match to TRBD2. Trimming cost V 3 bases and J 2 bases; bases outside gene matches: 6. Germline-derived CDR1 and CDR2 are SGHRS and YFSETQ. This CDR3 has 16 amino acids. CDR3 protein: CASSWTSGEITDTQYF. DNA for the CDR3: TGCGCCAGCAGCTGGACTAGCGGTGAGATCACAGATACGCAGTATTTT.

This clonotype was found a few times. The V gene is TRBV5-1, the J gene TRBJ2-5; 11 nucleotides line up with TRBD1. Germline values: CDR1 SGHRS, CDR2 YFSETQ. J lost 5 bases, V lost 2 bases, and 5 bases had no gene match. The CDR3 totals 15 residues. CDR3 in amino acids: CASSFGQGAHETQYF. CDR3 bases: TGCGCCAGCAGCTTCGGACAGGGGGCGCATGAGACCCAGTACTTC.

This clonotype was detected only a few times. This chain connects TRBV5-1 to TRBJ2-7; maybe TRBD1 (6 bases). Germline CDR1 is SGHRS and CDR2 is YFSETQ. The CDR3 has 15 residues. Trimming stripped 1 base from V and 4 bases from J, with 15 bases between. CDR3 in amino acids: CASSLFTGQGYEQYF. For the CDR3, the DNA is TGCGCCAGCAGCTTGTTTACAGGGCAAGGTTACGAGCAGTACTTC.

The CDR3 loop reads CASPSGGNLTTGANVLTF. The CDR3 DNA is TGTGCCAGCCCTAGTGGGGGGAACTTAACCACTGGGGCCAACGTCCTGACTTTC. The rearrangement joins TRBV11-2 to TRBJ2-6, with D perhaps TRBD2 (6 bases). Trimming took 8 bases from V and 2 from J, leaving 22 bases between them. CDR3 length: 18 residues. From germline, CDR1 is SGHAT and CDR2 FQNNGV.

The chain couples TRBV6-2 or TRBV6-3 to TRBJ2-7, with a possible D match to TRBD2 (7 bases). Germline assignment: CDR1 MNHEY and CDR2 SVGEGT. The CDR3 length is 16 residues. Trimming stripped 2 bases from V and 6 bases from J, with 20 bases between. DNA of the CDR3: TGTGCCAGCAGTTACGGGCCCGGGGGGCTCGAGGTCGAGCAGTACTTC. This gives the protein CASSYGPGGLEVEQYF.

This clonotype was counted a few times. The CDR3 sequence is CASSPGSGTNNQPQHF. The CDR3 nucleotides read TGCGCCAGCAGCCCGGGATCCGGGACAAACAATCAGCCCCAGCATTTT. The chain links TRBV5-1 to TRBJ1-5, with D possibly being TRBD1 (6 bases). Germline V CDR1 and CDR2: SGHRS, YFSETQ. V was clipped by 4 bases and J by 3 bases, with 17 bases between them. The CDR3 spans 16 residues. The complete variable domain, with remaining parts taken from reference TRBV5-1 and TRBJ1-5, reads KAGVTQTPRYLIKTRGQQVTLSCSPISGHRSVSWYQQTPGQGLQFLFEYFSETQRNKGNFPGRFSGRQFSNSRSEMNVSTLELGDSALYLCASSPGSGTNNQPQHFGDGTRLSIL.

CDR3 loop: CASSRTGATVDTQYF. DNA of the CDR3: TGTGCCAGCAGCAGAACAGGGGCCACAGTAGATACGCAGTATTTT. The chain joins TRBV5-6 to TRBJ2-3; TRBD1 agrees at 7 bases. The V gene end was trimmed by 4 bases and the J gene end by 5 bases; junction bases not matched to a gene: 10. CDR1 and CDR2 from the germline V gene are SGHDT and YYEEEE. This CDR3 has 15 amino acids.

This clonotype was detected many times. J is TRBJ1-1 and V is TRBV27, with TRBD1 matching over 7 bases. The CDR3 sequence is 11 residues long. The V and J ends lost 6 bases and 11 bases, in that order; junction bases with no gene match: 6. CDR1 and CDR2 (germline): MNHEY, SMNVEV (reference sequence). The CDR3 sequence: CASRTTGAAFF. CDR3 DNA sequence: TGTGCCAGCAGGACCACAGGGGCGGCTTTCTTT.

The sample holds many counts of this clonotype. The chain recombines TRBV6-1 with TRBJ2-5, with TRBD2 matching over 8 bases. The CDR3 totals 18 residues. The V segment lost 2 bases and the J segment 0 bases; nucleotides outside the gene matches: 11. Germline assignment: CDR1 MNHNS and CDR2 SASEGT. CDR3 region: CASSELPGTRGYQETQYF. In nucleotides, the CDR3 is TGTGCCAGCAGTGAACTCCCCGGGACTAGAGGTTACCAAGAGACCCAGTACTTC.

In this sample, this clonotype turned up many times. The rearrangement joins TRBV6-1 to TRBJ1-1, with D unresolved. The germline V gene encodes CDR1 MNHNS and CDR2 SASEGT. V gave up 6 bases and J gave up 0 bases, with 14 bases separating them. The CDR3 covers 15 residues. The CDR3 is CASRLDGRLNTEAFF. DNA of the CDR3: TGTGCCAGCAGACTAGACGGACGGCTGAACACTGAAGCTTTCTTT.

Remarks on this clonotype: An end of the junction does not agree with germline; a read error may underlie this. The rearrangement links TRBV7-7 to TRBJ2-5; no firm D call. CDR1 is SSHAT and CDR2 is FNYEAQ in the germline V gene (reference sequence). There are 13 residues in the CDR3. The CDR3 DNA sequence: TGTGCTAGCACCCCGATTCGGCAAGAGACCCAGTACTTC. Protein product: CASTPIRQETQYF.

This clonotype was seen at least ten times. This chain links TRBV20-1 with TRBJ2-3, with D perhaps TRBD1 or TRBD2 (5 bases each). This CDR3 spans 16 amino acids. Germline CDR1 reads DFQATT; CDR2 reads SNEGSKA (reference sequence). V was shortened by 6 bases and J by 4 bases, with 23 bases between the two germline ends. In DNA form, the CDR3 reads TGCAGTGCCTTGTTCGGGCAACTTCTGGGGGCAGATACGCAGTATTTT. Its translation is CSALFGQLLGADTQYF.

The rearrangement joins TRBV7-9 to TRBJ2-3; D perhaps matches TRBD1 (6 bases). V dropped 5 bases and J dropped 1 base, with 13 bases sitting between them. CDR3 length equals 15 residues. Germline V gives CDR1 SEHNR, CDR2 FQNEAQ (reference sequence). CDR3 residues: CASSPGDIRTDTQYF. CDR3 DNA sequence: TGTGCCAGCAGCCCCGGGGACATACGCACAGATACGCAGTATTTT.

This clonotype has a count of ten or more. The chain joins TRBV29-1 to TRBJ2-7; no clear D gene. This CDR3 is built from 13 residues. Trimming took 2 bases from V and 0 from J, leaving 8 bases between them. Germline lookup yields CDR1 SQVTM and CDR2 ANQGSEA. The CDR3 spells CSVEIVDSYEQYF. Here the CDR3 DNA reads TGCAGCGTTGAAATAGTGGACTCCTACGAGCAGTACTTC.

This clonotype was recorded many times. The chain links TRBV5-1 to TRBJ2-7, with 7 bases that match TRBD1. Per germline, CDR1 SGHRS and CDR2 YFSETQ. V shed 4 bases and J 4 bases; nucleotides not matched to a gene: 8. CDR3 length: 14 amino acids. CDR3 nucleotides: TGCGCCAGCAGCCAATCACAGGGGTGGTACGAGCAGTACTTC. Encoded protein: CASSQSQGWYEQYF.

The genes are TRBV5-1 and TRBJ2-5; maybe TRBD1 (6 bases). Germline V gene lookup returns CDR1 SGHRS and CDR2 YFSETQ. The CDR3 runs 15 residues. Trimming cost V 1 base and J 3 bases, with 13 bases left between them. Here the CDR3 DNA reads TGCGCCAGCAGCTTGTCAGGGGTTGGCGAAGAGACCCAGTACTTC. Protein: CASSLSGVGEETQYF.